A single sample gave rise to the 28 T cell receptor beta chains below, sequenced in a study of Ad26.COV2.S vaccination and SARS-CoV-2 variants (dated by TCRdb to the early 2020s). Sample treatment or condition, as interpreted from the label and publication: some 20 received Ad26.COV2.S at low or high dose, single or two shots; 5 received placebo; per-sample allocation not given. Repertoires of vaccine and placebo recipients were sequenced from samples taken on day 63 after the first injection. Receptor amplification or capture employed the immunoSEQ multiplex PCR assay. TCRdb provides this immuneACCESS table in a form limited to in-frame rearrangements. Some clones are lacking; in checked studies, under half of them reflect an unresolved V gene, and why the rest are absent is not known. This sample has 240,000 or so clones in its table, and around 89% of those were observed once. The ten biggest clones cover roughly a tenth of the sample.

This material consisted of peripheral blood, taken in a trial of Ad26.COV2.S vaccine versus placebo. The receptors originated from a person between 18 and 59 years old who received the Ad26.COV2.S COVID-19 vaccine or a placebo.

CDR3 nucleotides: TGTGCCAGCAGCGGGCCGGGACAGCCTAATGAAAAACTGTTTTTT. Amino acids: CASSGPGQPNEKLFF. The chain recombines TRBV5-4 with TRBJ1-4, with 7 bases that match TRBD1. V gave up 4 bases and J gave up 3 bases; unmatched junction bases: 6. The V gene's germline CDR1 is SGHNT and CDR2 YYREEE (reference sequence). This CDR3 region has 15 residues.

This chain connects TRBV7-2 to TRBJ2-3; 11 positions agree with TRBD2. The CDR3 is made up of 16 amino acids. In germline, CDR1 is SGHTA, CDR2 FQGNSA. With V trimmed by 3 bases and J by 4 bases, 6 bases remained unmatched. CDR3 DNA sequence: TGTGCCAGCAGCTTCATAGCGGGGGGGGGCTCAGATACGCAGTATTTT. It specifies CASSFIAGGGSDTQYF.

This clone was recorded a few times. The J gene is TRBJ2-2, the V gene TRBV9; TRBD1 might be the D (6 bases). Per the germline V gene, CDR1 is SGDLS and CDR2 is YYNGEE. V was clipped by 1 base and J by 4 bases, with 14 bases between them. There are 16 residues in the CDR3. CDR3 in DNA: TGTGCCAGCAGCGTACTCACAGGGTCGGGCACCGGGGAGCTGTTTTTT. Its translation: CASSVLTGSGTGELFF.

This clone was picked up one time. This rearrangement joins TRBV3-1 (or the pseudogene TRBV3-2) to TRBJ2-7; D perhaps matches TRBD2 (7 bases). The CDR3 length is 16 residues. Trimming removed 7 bases from V and 0 bases from J, with 19 bases in between. Looked up from germline, CDR1 is LGHDT and CDR2 is YNNKEL (reference sequence). The CDR3 protein is CASTRGGAKSSYEQYF. The DNA for the CDR3 is TGTGCCAGCACCCGAGGGGGGGCAAAGAGCTCCTACGAGCAGTACTTC.

The genes are TRBV4-3 and TRBJ2-7, with D maybe TRBD1 (6 bases). With 0 bases removed from V and 12 bases from J, the gap between germline ends came to 24 bases. The germline V gene has CDR1 LGHNA and CDR2 YSLEER. This CDR3 is built from 16 residues. The DNA for the CDR3 is TGCGCCAGCAGCCAAGATCCTGGGACACCCACTCGGGATCTGTACTTC. Translated, it gives CASSQDPGTPTRDLYF.

The chain has TRBV25-1 and TRBJ1-3, with D maybe TRBD1 (6 bases). CDR1 is MGHDK and CDR2 is SYGVNS in the germline V gene. The length of the CDR3 is 15 residues. V was clipped by 4 bases and J by 0 bases, with 10 bases between them. CDR3: CASSGQVYSGNTIYF. CDR3 nucleotides: TGTGCCAGCAGTGGACAGGTTTACTCTGGAAACACCATATATTTT.

The chain recombines TRBV5-5 with TRBJ2-7, with 8 nucleotides matching TRBD1. The CDR3 contains 17 residues. Per the germline V gene, CDR1 is SGHKS and CDR2 is YYEKEE (reference sequence). V gave up 3 bases and J gave up 5 bases; unmatched junction bases: 16. The CDR3 here is CASSSRQGPLFLDEQYF. The CDR3 DNA reads as TGTGCCAGCAGCTCCCGACAGGGGCCCCTATTTCTGGACGAGCAGTACTTC.

J is TRBJ2-7 and V is TRBV7-9, with D hard to call. The V end was cut by 4 bases, the J end by 5 bases, with 9 bases between. The CDR3 spans 12 residues. Germline CDR1 and CDR2: SEHNR and FQNEAQ (reference sequence). The CDR3 region has the DNA TGTGCCAGCAGCTCGACCTTCGACGAGCAGTACTTC. This codes for CASSSTFDEQYF.

The V call is TRBV19, the J call TRBJ2-7; D is unresolved. Germline CDR1 is LNHDA and CDR2 is SQIVND (reference sequence). V was trimmed by 5 bases and J by 5 bases, leaving 22 bases between them. The CDR3 consists of 16 residues. The DNA for the CDR3 is TGTGCCAGTAGTTTCCGTCCTTTGGGGTCGAAGAACGAGCAGTACTTC. Translating it yields CASSFRPLGSKNEQYF. The full variable domain, its missing parts supplied by reference TRBV19 and TRBJ2-7, is DGGITQSPKYLFRKEGQNVTLSCEQNLNHDAMYWYRQDPGQGLRLIYYSQIVNDFQKGDIAEGYSVSREKKESFPLTVTSAQKNPTAFYLCASSFRPLGSKNEQYFGPGTRLTVT.

The chain employs TRBV4-3 and TRBJ2-7; TRBD2 is a possible D gene (7 bases). The CDR3 loop spans 16 amino acids. Trimming stripped 0 bases from V and 0 bases from J, with 12 bases between. CDR1 is LGHNA and CDR2 is YSLEER in the germline V gene. The CDR3 DNA sequence: TGCGCCAGCAGCCAAGAAGAGGGAGGGGGCTCCTACGAGCAGTACTTC. Its translation: CASSQEEGGGSYEQYF.

The rearrangement uses TRBV3-1 (or the pseudogene TRBV3-2) and TRBJ1-2; D might be TRBD1 (5 bases). With 3 bases removed from V and 2 bases from J, the gap between germline ends came to 10 bases. The CDR3 has 14 amino acids. Germline loops: CDR1 LGHDT, CDR2 YNNKEL (reference sequence). Written as DNA, the CDR3 is TGTGCCAGCAGCCAGACGGGACGGAACTATGGCTACACCTTC. Amino acid sequence: CASSQTGRNYGYTF.

CDR3 nucleotides: TGTGCCTATACCCGACAGGGTACGCAGTATTTT. It yields the protein CAYTRQGTQYF. The chain carries TRBV30 and TRBJ2-3; 7 bases fit TRBD1. The germline CDR1 and CDR2 sequences are GTSNPN and SVGIG (reference sequence). This CDR3 has 11 residues. Trimming cost V 7 bases and J 8 bases; bases outside gene matches: 6.

The rearrangement links TRBV19 to TRBJ1-2, with 9 positions matching TRBD1. The CDR3 has 13 amino acids. Per germline, CDR1 LNHDA and CDR2 SQIVND (reference sequence). Trimming cost V 5 bases and J 8 bases; bases outside gene matches: 6. The CDR3 DNA is TGTGCCAGTAGTTGGGGACAGGGAGGAGGCTACACCTTC. Its translation is CASSWGQGGGYTF.

V usage is TRBV11-2 and J usage is TRBJ2-7, with TRBD2 matching over 9 bases. V shed 5 bases and J 6 bases; nucleotides not matched to a gene: 8. Germline loops: CDR1 SGHAT, CDR2 FQNNGV. The CDR3 sequence is 14 residues long. Written as DNA, the CDR3 is TGTGCCAGCAGCCAGAGCGGGAGGTTGGCCGAGCAGTACTTC. Its translation: CASSQSGRLAEQYF. Variable domain in full (rest from reference TRBV11-2 and TRBJ2-7): EAGVAQSPRYKIIEKRQSVAFWCNPISGHATLYWYQQILGQGPKLLIQFQNNGVVDDSQLPKDRFSAERLKGVDSTLKIQPAKLEDSAVYLCASSQSGRLAEQYFGPGTRLTVT.

V and J are TRBV19 and TRBJ2-3; D unclear. The CDR3 loop spans 12 amino acids. Trimming cost V 5 bases and J 14 bases, with 17 bases left between them. Germline CDR1 is LNHDA and CDR2 is SQIVND (reference sequence). The DNA for the CDR3 is TGTGCCAGTAGTCCCCTCGGGCCCTGGTGGTATTTT. Protein sequence: CASSPLGPWWYF.

In this sample, this clone turned up once. The chain couples TRBV27 to TRBJ2-7; no firm D call. There are 14 residues in the CDR3. Trimming removed 6 bases at V and 0 bases at J, with 12 bases between. The germline V gene encodes CDR1 MNHEY and CDR2 SMNVEV (reference sequence). This chain's CDR3 is CASSVSPFSYEQYF. The CDR3 DNA reads as TGTGCCAGCAGCGTTAGCCCGTTCTCCTACGAGCAGTACTTC.

V and J are TRBV6-1 and TRBJ2-2; the D is unclear. CDR1 and CDR2 (germline): MNHNS, SASEGT. V lost 1 base and J 8 bases, leaving 5 bases between the germline ends. CDR3 length: 12 residues. The CDR3 loop is CASSEGAGELFF. CDR3 bases: TGTGCCAGCAGTGAAGGGGCAGGGGAGCTGTTTTTT.

V is TRBV9 and J is TRBJ2-3, with TRBD1 matching 7 bases. The CDR3 is 16 residues long. V dropped 4 bases and J dropped 8; count of bases not matched to a gene: 16. Germline V gives CDR1 SGDLS, CDR2 YYNGEE. The CDR3 reads CASSPPSQGEFVTQYF. The CDR3 bases are TGTGCCAGCAGCCCCCCCTCCCAGGGGGAGTTTGTTACGCAGTATTTT.

This clone has only one observation. This sample also contains other DNA sequences that code for the same CDR3. The rearrangement joins TRBV3-1 (or the pseudogene TRBV3-2) to TRBJ1-1; 7 nucleotides match TRBD1. Germline values: CDR1 LGHDT, CDR2 YNNKEL (reference sequence). The CDR3 runs to 13 residues. V lost 4 bases, J lost 5 bases, and 4 bases stayed unmatched. CDR3 nucleotides: TGTGCCAGCAGCCCCAGACAGGGTACTGAAGCTTTCTTT. Encoded protein: CASSPRQGTEAFF.

The V call is TRBV30, the J call TRBJ2-7, with D uncertain. Germline V lookup: CDR1 GTSNPN, CDR2 SVGIG (reference sequence). V was pared by 3 bases and J by 0 bases, with 9 bases between. This CDR3 contains 13 residues. The CDR3 loop is CAWRVPLSYEQYF. The CDR3 DNA reads TGTGCCTGGAGAGTCCCGCTCTCCTACGAGCAGTACTTC.

V is TRBV7-2 and J is TRBJ1-1; no firm D call. CDR3 size: 14 residues. Per the germline V gene, CDR1 is SGHTA and CDR2 is FQGNSA. Trimming removed 7 bases from V and 0 bases from J, with 12 bases in between. CDR3 sequence reads: CASTLWTVNTEAFF. CDR3 nucleotides: TGTGCCAGCACCCTCTGGACGGTGAACACTGAAGCTTTCTTT. Using reference TRBV7-2 and TRBJ1-1 for the parts outside the CDR3, the full variable domain is GAGVSQSPSNKVTEKGKDVELRCDPISGHTALYWYRQSLGQGLEFLIYFQGNSAPDKSGLPSDRFSAERTGGSVSTLTIQRTQQEDSAVYLCASTLWTVNTEAFFGQGTRLTVV.

This chain connects TRBV9 to TRBJ1-4, with a weak D call TRBD1 (5 bases). The CDR3 consists of 15 residues. Trimming stripped 0 bases from V and 5 bases from J, with 11 bases between. Germline assignment: CDR1 SGDLS and CDR2 YYNGEE. The CDR3 sequence is CASSVGEGLNEKLFF. In DNA form, the CDR3 reads TGTGCCAGCAGCGTAGGGGAGGGGTTGAATGAAAAACTGTTTTTT.

V is TRBV4-3 and J is TRBJ1-1; D is perhaps TRBD1 (5 bases). The germline CDR1 and CDR2 sequences are LGHNA and YSLEER. The CDR3 consists of 15 residues. Trimming stripped 0 bases from V and 2 bases from J, with 10 bases between. The CDR3 reads CASSQDWGINTEAFF. CDR3 nucleotide sequence: TGCGCCAGCAGCCAAGATTGGGGGATAAACACTGAAGCTTTCTTT.

The V call is TRBV28, the J call TRBJ2-7; D could derive from TRBD1 or TRBD2 (6 bases each). Trimming pared 5 bases from V and 4 bases from J, leaving 15 bases between. CDR3 length equals 14 residues. Germline V gives CDR1 MDHEN, CDR2 SYDVKM. The CDR3 here is CASSPRWGAYEQYF. In nucleotides, the CDR3 is TGTGCCAGCAGTCCCCGGTGGGGGGCTTACGAGCAGTACTTC.

V gene TRBV4-1 combines with J gene TRBJ2-1, with a possible D match to TRBD2 (6 bases). CDR1 and CDR2 from the germline V gene are MGHRA and YSYEKL. The V end was cut by 1 base, the J end by 6 bases, with 13 bases between. The CDR3 consists of 15 residues. The CDR3 DNA reads as TGCGCCAGCAGCCAAGTGGGCGGGGCAACCAATGAGCAGTTCTTC. This sequence encodes CASSQVGGATNEQFF.

This chain links TRBV24-1 with TRBJ2-1, with D perhaps TRBD2 (5 bases). This CDR3 is built from 14 residues. The ends were cut back, 4 bases at V and 5 bases at J, with 11 bases in the middle. Germline V lookup: CDR1 KGHDR, CDR2 SFDVKD. As DNA, the CDR3 is TGTGCCACCAGTGAACGGGAATTTGACAATGAGCAGTTCTTC. It specifies CATSEREFDNEQFF.

This chain uses TRBV7-9 with TRBJ2-1; the match to TRBD1 covers 10 bases. Germline assignment: CDR1 SEHNR and CDR2 FQNEAQ (reference sequence). V was pared by 0 bases and J by 2 bases, with 1 base of the junction left unmatched. The CDR3 sequence is 16 residues long. The CDR3 region is CASSLAGTGAYNEQFF. DNA of the CDR3: TGTGCCAGCAGCTTAGCGGGGACAGGGGCCTACAATGAGCAGTTCTTC.

The chain joins TRBV30 to TRBJ1-2; no reliable D call. Between the trimmed V and J ends, which lost 3 bases and 4 bases, there was a span of 9 bases. The CDR3 contains 12 residues. Per the germline V gene, CDR1 is GTSNPN and CDR2 is SVGIG (reference sequence). The CDR3 reads CAWSSGTYGYTF. The DNA of the CDR3 is TGTGCCTGGAGCTCGGGCACCTATGGCTACACCTTC.